Reported below is one T cell receptor beta chain. Its antigen remains unknown. These data are taken from a study of shared clonotypes between healthy human individuals. General study findings and limits: Relative to their counterparts shared across all four donors, non-shared clonotypes exhibited diminished generation probabilities. Sampling covered blood only; tissue repertoires likely differ.

Some clones are missing from TCRdb's copy, which holds only in-frame ones; the method was immunoSEQ multiplex PCR. The sample consists of about 2.3 million clones, around 93% of them appearing once. V was clipped by 5 bases and J by 2 bases; unmatched bases: 8. Looked up from germline, CDR1 is MDHEN and CDR2 is SYDVKM. The CDR3 is made up of 16 amino acids. Sequenced: naive CD4+ T cells from PBMCs. Documented subset: CD45RA+ positively selected. This rearrangement joins TRBV28 to TRBJ1-3, with 8 bases aligning to TRBD1. This TCR came from a man aged 18 to 29 in good health. Some clones in this sample may be carry-over from other donors' samples. Written as DNA, the CDR3 is TGTGCCAGCAGTATCAAGGACAGGGCGGCTGGAAACACCATATATTTT. Translation gives CASSIKDRAAGNTIYF.